Following are 15 T cell receptor beta chains from one sample sequenced in a study of blood T cell repertoires in COVID-19. The protocol was immunoSEQ multiplex PCR, while the TCRdb copy is restricted to in-frame clones and leaves out a portion. This sample yields about 120,000 clones, of which 80% are seen a single time; 1.9% belongs to the top ten. The sample was peripheral blood. These receptor sequences come from a man aged 70 or older with acute or convalescent COVID-19.

This clone appeared once. V gene TRBV18 combines with J gene TRBJ2-2, with no clear D. Germline V lookup: CDR1 KGHSH, CDR2 LQKENI. With 3 bases removed from V and 2 bases from J, the gap between germline ends came to 7 bases. There are 14 residues in the CDR3. The CDR3 here is CASSPLKNTGELFF. CDR3 sequence (DNA): TGTGCCAGCTCACCCTTAAAAAACACCGGGGAGCTGTTTTTT.

V usage is TRBV9 and J usage is TRBJ1-3, with 9 bases fitting TRBD1. V was pared by 3 bases and J by 3 bases, with 7 bases of the junction left unmatched. Germline CDR1 and CDR2: SGDLS and YYNGEE. This CDR3 spans 16 amino acids. CDR3 sequence: CASSGDRAGGGNTIYF. DNA for the CDR3: TGTGCCAGCAGCGGGGACAGGGCGGGAGGTGGAAACACCATATATTTT.

This chain connects TRBV28 to TRBJ1-4; TRBD1 matches at 9 bases. The CDR3 is 15 residues long. CDR1 MDHEN and CDR2 SYDVKM come from the germline V gene. Trimming at V came to 5 bases and at J to 10 bases, leaving 11 bases not matched to a gene. CDR3 residues: CASSPQGQGVGKLFF. The DNA of the CDR3 is TGTGCCAGCAGTCCCCAGGGACAGGGCGTGGGAAAACTGTTTTTT.

The V call is TRBV19, the J call TRBJ1-1, with D possibly matching TRBD1 (5 bases). CDR1 LNHDA and CDR2 SQIVND come from the germline V gene (reference sequence). The CDR3 totals 13 residues. Trimming removed 5 bases at V and 5 bases at J, with 12 bases between. CDR3 amino acids: CASSQGRVTEAFF. The CDR3 DNA sequence: TGTGCCAGTAGTCAGGGCAGGGTGACTGAAGCTTTCTTT. The whole variable domain, filled in from reference TRBV19 and TRBJ1-1, reads DGGITQSPKYLFRKEGQNVTLSCEQNLNHDAMYWYRQDPGQGLRLIYYSQIVNDFQKGDIAEGYSVSREKKESFPLTVTSAQKNPTAFYLCASSQGRVTEAFFGQGTRLTVV.

V usage is TRBV11-2 and J usage is TRBJ2-5; TRBD1 might be the D (6 bases). This CDR3 is built from 13 residues. Germline V gives CDR1 SGHAT, CDR2 FQNNGV. The V gene lost 5 bases and the J gene lost 2 bases, with 9 bases spanning the gap. This chain's CDR3 is CASSRTEQETQYF. The DNA of the CDR3 is TGTGCCAGCAGCAGGACAGAGCAAGAGACCCAGTACTTC.

The gene calls are TRBV5-1 and TRBJ1-2; D unclear. The CDR3 is made up of 13 amino acids. Germline CDR1 is SGHRS and CDR2 is YFSETQ. Trimming took 1 base from V and 4 from J, leaving 8 bases between them. DNA of the CDR3: TGCGCCAGCAGCTTGACACAGCCCTATGGCTACACCTTC. It specifies CASSLTQPYGYTF.

The V and J genes are TRBV5-1 and TRBJ1-6, with D possibly matching TRBD1 (5 bases). Trimming took 5 bases from V and 8 from J, leaving 17 bases between them. CDR1 SGHRS and CDR2 YFSETQ come from the germline V gene. The CDR3 consists of 15 residues. CDR3 bases: TGCGCCAGCAGAGTCGGACAAGCTCAGGATTCACCCCTCCACTTT. This codes for CASRVGQAQDSPLHF.

DNA of the CDR3: TGTGCCAGTAGTCCCCAAGAGACAGTGAACACTGAAGCTTTCTTT. It yields the protein CASSPQETVNTEAFF. The chain has TRBV19 and TRBJ1-1; a weak D match, TRBD1 (5 bases). V was cut by 5 bases and J by 0 bases, with 13 bases left in between. The CDR3 runs 15 residues. CDR1 and CDR2 (germline): LNHDA, SQIVND (reference sequence). The full variable domain, in which reference TRBV19 and TRBJ1-1 provide the parts outside the CDR3, is DGGITQSPKYLFRKEGQNVTLSCEQNLNHDAMYWYRQDPGQGLRLIYYSQIVNDFQKGDIAEGYSVSREKKESFPLTVTSAQKNPTAFYLCASSPQETVNTEAFFGQGTRLTVV.

The chain carries TRBV27 and TRBJ2-7; tentatively, D is TRBD2 (5 bases). Trimming removed 2 bases at V and 4 bases at J, with 9 bases between. CDR1 and CDR2 from the germline V gene are MNHEY and SMNVEV (reference sequence). This CDR3 has 13 residues. CDR3 amino acids: CASSLRRGYEQYF. The CDR3, as DNA: TGTGCCAGCAGTTTACGTAGAGGGTACGAGCAGTACTTC.

This rearrangement joins TRBV7-3 to TRBJ1-3; unclear D gene. Deletions cut 2 bases from V and 4 bases from J, with 12 bases between. The CDR3 runs 15 residues. Germline-derived CDR1 and CDR2 are SGHTA and FQGTGA. Written as DNA, the CDR3 is TGTGCCAGCAGCTTATACCCTGGTCGGGGAAACACCATATATTTT. Its translation is CASSLYPGRGNTIYF.

This chain joins TRBV4-2 and TRBJ1-1; D might be TRBD1 (5 bases). CDR1 is LGHNA and CDR2 is YNFKEQ in the germline V gene. This CDR3 has 18 residues. Trimming took off 0 bases at V and 6 bases at J, with 23 bases between the two ends. CDR3: CASSQDKVSRAYLAEAFF. CDR3 bases: TGTGCCAGCAGCCAAGATAAAGTTAGCAGGGCCTACTTGGCTGAAGCTTTCTTT.

CDR3 DNA sequence: TGTGCCTGGAGTGTATTGGGGGCCTCAAATGAAAAACTGTTTTTT. This translates into CAWSVLGASNEKLFF. This chain uses TRBV30 with TRBJ1-4, with a tentative D call TRBD1 (6 bases). V lost 0 bases to trimming and J lost 5 bases, with 13 bases between them. Germline V gene data show CDR1 as GTSNPN and CDR2 as SVGIG (reference sequence). This CDR3 has 15 amino acids.

V is TRBV3-1 (or the pseudogene TRBV3-2) and J is TRBJ1-6; 8 bases line up with TRBD1. The CDR3 contains 16 residues. Unmatched junction bases numbered 2, after V lost 4 bases and J lost 0 bases. CDR1 and CDR2 (germline): LGHDT, YNNKEL (reference sequence). The CDR3 protein is CASSRTGSSYNSPLHF. The CDR3 nucleotides read TGTGCCAGCAGCCGGACAGGGAGCTCCTATAATTCACCCCTCCACTTT.

With respect to this clone: The same CDR3 arises from other DNA sequences in this sample as well. The rearrangement joins TRBV4-2 to TRBJ2-7, with a possible D match to TRBD2 (5 bases). The V end lost 1 base, the J end lost 3 bases, and 7 bases lay between the germline ends. CDR1 and CDR2 (germline): LGHNA, YNFKEQ. The CDR3 loop spans 13 amino acids. The CDR3 DNA is TGTGCCAGCAGCCAAGGAGGGAGCTACGAGCAGTACTTC. It yields the protein CASSQGGSYEQYF.

The V call is TRBV30, the J call TRBJ1-4, with a tentative D call TRBD1 (5 bases). V gave up 5 bases and J gave up 0 bases, with 16 bases separating them. Per germline, CDR1 GTSNPN and CDR2 SVGIG (reference sequence). This CDR3 has 16 amino acids. The CDR3 bases are TGTGCCTGGGGGTTGGGACTTTCCGCAACTAATGAAAAACTGTTTTTT. It codes for CAWGLGLSATNEKLFF.